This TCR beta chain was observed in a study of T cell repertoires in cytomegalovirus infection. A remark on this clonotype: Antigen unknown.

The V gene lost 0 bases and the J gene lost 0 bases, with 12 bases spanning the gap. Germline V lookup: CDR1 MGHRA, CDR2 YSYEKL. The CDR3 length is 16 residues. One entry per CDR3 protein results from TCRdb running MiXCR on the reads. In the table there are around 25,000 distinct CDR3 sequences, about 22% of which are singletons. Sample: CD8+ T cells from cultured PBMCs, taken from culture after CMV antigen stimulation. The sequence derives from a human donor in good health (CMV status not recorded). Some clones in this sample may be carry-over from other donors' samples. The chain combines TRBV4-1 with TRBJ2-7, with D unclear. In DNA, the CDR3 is TGCGCCAGCAGCCAAGAAGCCGTATTCGGCTCCTACGAGCAGTACTTC. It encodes CASSQEAVFGSYEQYF.